The 28 T cell receptor beta chains below all came from one sample that was sequenced in a study of blood T cell repertoires in COVID-19. Generated by immunoSEQ multiplex PCR, the TCRdb table keeps only in-frame clones and is missing some. The table records about 87,000 clones, over 70% of them present only once. The sequencing sample was made of peripheral blood. Every receptor here comes from a woman aged 45-65 years with acute or convalescent COVID-19.

The rearrangement uses TRBV11-2 and TRBJ1-6, with a weak D call TRBD1 (5 bases). Germline V CDR1 and CDR2: SGHAT, FQNNGV. V lost 2 bases, J lost 2 bases, and 7 bases lay in between. The CDR3 runs 15 residues. CDR3 nucleotides: TGTGCCAGCAGCTTAAAAGGGGCCTATAATTCACCCCTCCACTTT. Its translation is CASSLKGAYNSPLHF.

The gene calls are TRBV21-1 and TRBJ1-1; the table assigns TRBD1, which was not confirmed against the DNA. TRBV21-1 is noted as a pseudogene. The CDR3 is 18 amino acids. The CDR3 spells CASSKYQRWDRGGTEAFF. The CDR3 DNA reads as TGTGCCAGCAGCAAATATCAGAGGTGGGACAGGGGCGGCACTGAAGCTTTCTTT.

The chain combines TRBV7-9 with TRBJ1-1, with TRBD1 matching over 11 bases. Germline CDR1 and CDR2: SEHNR and FQNEAQ (reference sequence). Trimming removed 4 bases from V and 5 bases from J; junction bases left unmatched: 3. The CDR3 runs to 14 residues. The CDR3 spells CASSSRDRGTEAFF. The CDR3, as DNA: TGTGCCAGCAGCTCCCGGGACAGGGGGACTGAAGCTTTCTTT.

Here the CDR3 reads CASRISWTSGTNTGELFF. DNA for the CDR3: TGTGCCAGCAGAATTTCCTGGACTAGCGGGACCAACACCGGGGAGCTGTTTTTT. This rearrangement joins TRBV27 to TRBJ2-2, with 12 nucleotides matching TRBD2. V shed 6 bases and J 2 bases; nucleotides not matched to a gene: 10. Germline assignment: CDR1 MNHEY and CDR2 SMNVEV (reference sequence). The CDR3 length is 18 residues.

This clone has just a few counts. The chain uses TRBV28 and TRBJ1-2; the D is unclear. V lost 2 bases, J lost 4 bases, and 5 bases lay in between. From germline, CDR1 is MDHEN and CDR2 SYDVKM. The CDR3 consists of 12 residues. CDR3 sequence: CASSLVSYGYTF. As DNA, the CDR3 is TGTGCCAGCAGTTTAGTGAGCTATGGCTACACCTTC.

V and J are TRBV29-1 and TRBJ2-2; the D gene is possibly TRBD2 (6 bases). CDR1 and CDR2 (germline): SQVTM, ANQGSEA. The length of the CDR3 is 13 residues. V lost 7 bases and J lost 7, with 16 bases in between. CDR3 DNA sequence: TGCAGCGCCAAGTTGGGGGGTCACGGGGAGCTGTTTTTT. Translation gives CSAKLGGHGELFF.

This clone was seen a few times. This rearrangement joins TRBV7-2 to TRBJ1-2; D might be TRBD1 (5 bases). Trimming left V 3 bases short and J 7 bases short, with 12 bases between. Germline assignment: CDR1 SGHTA and CDR2 FQGNSA. The CDR3 totals 13 residues. CDR3 sequence: CASSLGGVTGYTF. For the CDR3, the DNA is TGTGCCAGCAGCTTGGGGGGGGTTACTGGCTACACCTTC.

The rearrangement links TRBV2 to TRBJ2-5, with a tentative D call TRBD2 (5 bases). Trimming stripped 7 bases from V and 5 bases from J, with 14 bases between. The CDR3 is 13 amino acids. Germline assignment: CDR1 SNHLY and CDR2 FYNNEI. CDR3 sequence (DNA): TGTGCCAGCAACACCTTTGGAGGCGAGACCCAGTACTTC. This encodes CASNTFGGETQYF. Complete variable domain (other parts from reference TRBV2 and TRBJ2-5): EPEVTQTPSHQVTQMGQEVILRCVPISNHLYFYWYRQILGQKVEFLVSFYNNEISEKSEIFDDQFSVERPDGSNFTLKIRSTKLEDSAMYFCASNTFGGETQYFGPGTRLLVL.

V gene TRBV3-1 (or the pseudogene TRBV3-2) combines with J gene TRBJ2-1; D may be TRBD2 (6 bases). Trimming removed 2 bases from V and 12 bases from J, with 14 bases in between. The CDR3 spans 13 residues. Germline CDR1 reads LGHDT; CDR2 reads YNNKEL (reference sequence). CDR3 amino acids: CASSQKGGSRQFF. DNA of the CDR3: TGTGCCAGCAGCCAAAAAGGAGGGAGTAGGCAGTTCTTC.

On this clone: Other DNA sequences in this specimen translate into the identical CDR3. The chain links TRBV2 to TRBJ1-1; maybe TRBD1 (6 bases). Germline V lookup: CDR1 SNHLY, CDR2 FYNNEI. Deletions cut 4 bases from V and 4 bases from J, with 7 bases between. CDR3 length: 12 residues. The CDR3 spells CASSVGGTEAFF. The CDR3 DNA sequence: TGTGCCAGCAGTGTAGGGGGCACTGAAGCTTTCTTT.

CDR3 region: CASSLGSGIPTGELFF. CDR3 DNA sequence: TGCGCCAGCAGCCTTGGAAGCGGGATCCCAACCGGGGAGCTGTTTTTT. J is TRBJ2-2 and V is TRBV5-1, with TRBD2 identical over 7 bases. J lost 5 bases, V lost 4 bases, and 11 bases had no gene match. The CDR3 has 16 residues. Germline V lookup: CDR1 SGHRS, CDR2 YFSETQ.

This chain connects TRBV6-5 to TRBJ1-2, with D maybe TRBD1 (5 bases). V lost 7 bases to trimming and J lost 3 bases, with 18 bases between them. This CDR3 spans 15 amino acids. Germline V lookup: CDR1 MNHEY, CDR2 SVGAGI. In DNA form, the CDR3 reads TGTGCCAGCATGGAGGGAAAGGGGACTGACTATGGCTACACCTTC. Amino acids: CASMEGKGTDYGYTF.

J is TRBJ1-5 and V is TRBV16; 11 nucleotides match TRBD1. CDR3 size: 15 residues. Germline CDR1 reads KGHSY; CDR2 reads FQNENV. V shed 0 bases and J 7 bases; nucleotides not matched to a gene: 2. CDR3 nucleotides: TGTGCCAGCAGCCAATCGGGACAGGGGGAACAGCCCCAGCATTTT. Translating it yields CASSQSGQGEQPQHF. Full variable domain (remainder filled in from reference TRBV16 and TRBJ1-5): GEEVAQTPKHLVRGEGQKAKLYCAPIKGHSYVFWYQQVLKNEFKFLISFQNENVFDETGMPKERFSAKCLPNSPCSLEIQATKLEDSAVYFCASSQSGQGEQPQHFGDGTRLSIL.

In DNA, the CDR3 is TGTGCCAGCAGCACAACCGCGGCCTATGGCTACACCTTC. Protein product: CASSTTAAYGYTF. This chain joins TRBV6-5 and TRBJ1-2; D gene unclear. The CDR3 covers 13 residues. The ends were cut back, 6 bases at V and 4 bases at J, with 12 bases in the middle. Germline CDR1 is MNHEY and CDR2 is SVGAGI.

The chain links TRBV28 to TRBJ1-1; D uncertain. The CDR3 loop spans 14 amino acids. Trimming took off 3 bases at V and 4 bases at J, with 12 bases between the two ends. Germline-derived CDR1 and CDR2 are MDHEN and SYDVKM. In DNA, the CDR3 is TGTGCCAGCAGTTTGGTGGAGGGTGGCACTGAAGCTTTCTTT. It translates to CASSLVEGGTEAFF.

This chain links TRBV6-2 or TRBV6-3 with TRBJ1-2; D not certain. The ends were cut back, 5 bases at V and 1 base at J, with 2 bases in the middle. The CDR3 totals 11 residues. Germline V gives CDR1 MNHEY, CDR2 SVGEGT. CDR3 in DNA: TGTGCCAGCAGTCATAACTATGGCTACACCTTC. This translates into CASSHNYGYTF.

This chain connects TRBV19 to TRBJ1-1; no definite D call. This CDR3 is 13 amino acids long. CDR1 is LNHDA and CDR2 is SQIVND in the germline V gene (reference sequence). V lost 8 bases and J lost 1, with 11 bases in between. For the CDR3, the DNA is TGTGCCAGTCAGGTCGTGGGGAACACTGAAGCTTTCTTT. It specifies CASQVVGNTEAFF.

This chain links TRBV5-1 with TRBJ1-1; D not certain. CDR3 length: 15 amino acids. Germline-derived CDR1 and CDR2 are SGHRS and YFSETQ. The V end was cut by 5 bases, the J end by 3 bases, with 17 bases between. CDR3 DNA: TGCGCCAGCAGGGAGAGAGTTGCCGCGGACACTGAAGCTTTCTTT. It translates to CASRERVAADTEAFF.

This clone showed up just a few times. The chain carries TRBV29-1 and TRBJ1-1; no firm D call. Germline values: CDR1 SQVTM, CDR2 ANQGSEA. The CDR3 covers 13 residues. V was clipped by 8 bases and J by 0 bases, with 13 bases between them. The CDR3 protein is CSSSGSVNTEAFF. The CDR3 DNA reads TGCAGCTCATCGGGGAGCGTGAACACTGAAGCTTTCTTT.

This clone was detected a few times. The V call is TRBV18, the J call TRBJ2-6, with unresolved D. CDR1 is KGHSH, CDR2 LQKENI, per germline. The V gene lost 3 bases and the J gene lost 0 bases, with 9 bases spanning the gap. This CDR3 region has 16 residues. CDR3 sequence (DNA): TGTGCCAGCTCACCCTTTCTAGGCTCTGGGGCCAACGTCCTGACTTTC. Its translation: CASSPFLGSGANVLTF.

The chain joins TRBV10-3 to TRBJ1-4, with unresolved D. The germline CDR1 and CDR2 sequences are ENHRY and SYGVKD. This CDR3 spans 13 amino acids. Trimming took 2 bases from V and 8 from J, leaving 9 bases between them. CDR3 amino acids: CAISEPPVEKLFF. CDR3 sequence (DNA): TGTGCCATCAGTGAGCCACCAGTGGAAAAACTGTTTTTT.

The V gene is TRBV7-6, the J gene TRBJ2-3; 9 positions agree with TRBD2. J gave up 1 base and V 1 base, and 3 bases lay outside the gene matches. This CDR3 spans 16 amino acids. Germline V CDR1 and CDR2: SGHVS, FNYEAQ. CDR3 protein: CASSLGASGGTDTQYF. In DNA form, the CDR3 reads TGTGCCAGCAGCTTAGGAGCTAGCGGGGGCACAGATACGCAGTATTTT.

This clone was seen a few times. V is TRBV28 and J is TRBJ2-2, with TRBD2 identical over 8 bases. The germline gives CDR1 MDHEN, CDR2 SYDVKM. The CDR3 has 14 amino acids. V lost 8 bases to trimming and J lost 2 bases; unmatched junction nucleotides: 4. The CDR3 nucleotides are TGTGCCAGCTTTAGCGGGGTCAACACCGGGGAGCTGTTTTTT. It encodes CASFSGVNTGELFF.

V and J are TRBV28 and TRBJ1-2; D is ambiguous. The CDR3 covers 13 residues. The germline V gene encodes CDR1 MDHEN and CDR2 SYDVKM. The germline V and J ends were trimmed by 7 bases and 1 base, with 10 bases remaining between them. The CDR3 spells CASTFSLNYGYTF. As DNA, the CDR3 is TGTGCCAGCACCTTTTCCCTTAACTATGGCTACACCTTC.

Concerning this clone: The same CDR3 can be traced to other DNA sequences in this sample. DNA for the CDR3: TGTGCCAGTAGTTTAAGGGGAGGAGAGCAGTACTTC. Amino acids: CASSLRGGEQYF. The chain is built from TRBV19 and TRBJ2-7; a weak D match, TRBD2 (6 bases). CDR1 LNHDA and CDR2 SQIVND come from the germline V gene (reference sequence). This CDR3 contains 12 residues. Trimming removed 5 bases at V and 7 bases at J, with 12 bases between.

The J gene is TRBJ1-5, the V gene TRBV7-9, with TRBD1 as a possible D gene (5 bases). The CDR3 totals 13 residues. Germline V lookup: CDR1 SEHNR, CDR2 FQNEAQ (reference sequence). Trimming took off 5 bases at V and 4 bases at J, with 9 bases between the two ends. In nucleotides, the CDR3 is TGTGCCAGCAGCCACCCAGGGAATCAGCCCCAGCATTTT. Translating it yields CASSHPGNQPQHF.

The chain couples TRBV7-9 to TRBJ2-1, with 7 bases fitting TRBD2. V trimming: 5 bases; J trimming: 14 bases; junction bases outside the gene matches: 9. This CDR3 comprises 12 residues. The germline CDR1 and CDR2 sequences are SEHNR and FQNEAQ (reference sequence). CDR3 amino acids: CASSQGRGPKFF. CDR3 DNA sequence: TGTGCCAGCAGCCAAGGGAGGGGTCCGAAGTTCTTC.

The V gene is TRBV6-5, the J gene TRBJ2-7; 8 bases fit TRBD1. This CDR3 is 14 amino acids long. Trimming at V came to 0 bases and at J to 7 bases, leaving 5 bases not matched to a gene. In germline, CDR1 is MNHEY, CDR2 SVGAGI. CDR3 sequence reads: CASSYSTGVGEQYF. The CDR3 bases are TGTGCCAGCAGTTACTCGACAGGGGTAGGGGAGCAGTACTTC.